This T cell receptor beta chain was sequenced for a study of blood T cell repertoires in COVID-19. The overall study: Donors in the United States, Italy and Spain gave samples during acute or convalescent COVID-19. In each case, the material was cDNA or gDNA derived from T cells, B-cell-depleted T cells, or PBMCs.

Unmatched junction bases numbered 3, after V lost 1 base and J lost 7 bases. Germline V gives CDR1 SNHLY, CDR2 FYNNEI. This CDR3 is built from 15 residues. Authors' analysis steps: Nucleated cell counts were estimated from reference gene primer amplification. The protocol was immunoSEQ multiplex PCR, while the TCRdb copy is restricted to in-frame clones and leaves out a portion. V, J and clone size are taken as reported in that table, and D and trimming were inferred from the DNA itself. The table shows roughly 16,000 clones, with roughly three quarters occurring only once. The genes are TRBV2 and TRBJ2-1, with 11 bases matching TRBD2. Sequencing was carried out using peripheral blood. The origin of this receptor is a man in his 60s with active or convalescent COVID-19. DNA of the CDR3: TGTGCCAGCAGTGAAGTAGCGGGAGGGTTTAATGAGCAGTTCTTC. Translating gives CASSEVAGGFNEQFF.